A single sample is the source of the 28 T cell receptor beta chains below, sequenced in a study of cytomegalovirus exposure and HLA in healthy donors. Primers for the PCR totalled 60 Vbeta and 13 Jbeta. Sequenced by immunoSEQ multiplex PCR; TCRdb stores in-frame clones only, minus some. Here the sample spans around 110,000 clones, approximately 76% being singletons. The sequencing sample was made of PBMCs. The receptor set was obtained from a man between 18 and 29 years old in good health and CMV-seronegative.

DNA of the CDR3: TGTGCCAGCAGCACCTCGACCGACACCTACGAGCAGTACTTC. Translation gives CASSTSTDTYEQYF. The chain joins TRBV9 to TRBJ2-7; D unresolved. The V gene lost 4 bases and the J gene lost 2 bases, with 13 bases spanning the gap. Germline CDR1 is SGDLS and CDR2 is YYNGEE. This CDR3 is 14 amino acids long.

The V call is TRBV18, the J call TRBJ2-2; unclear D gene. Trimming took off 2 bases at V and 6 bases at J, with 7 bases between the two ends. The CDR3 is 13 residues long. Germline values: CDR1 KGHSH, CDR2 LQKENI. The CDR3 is CASSPAASGELFF. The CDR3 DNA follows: TGTGCCAGCTCACCAGCGGCGTCCGGGGAGCTGTTTTTT.

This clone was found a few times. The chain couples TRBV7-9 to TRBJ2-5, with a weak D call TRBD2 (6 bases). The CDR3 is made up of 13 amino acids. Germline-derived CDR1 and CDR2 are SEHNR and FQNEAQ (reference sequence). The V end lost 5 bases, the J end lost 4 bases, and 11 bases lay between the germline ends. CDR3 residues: CASSPWGGETQYF. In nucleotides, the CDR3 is TGTGCCAGCAGCCCCTGGGGAGGAGAGACCCAGTACTTC.

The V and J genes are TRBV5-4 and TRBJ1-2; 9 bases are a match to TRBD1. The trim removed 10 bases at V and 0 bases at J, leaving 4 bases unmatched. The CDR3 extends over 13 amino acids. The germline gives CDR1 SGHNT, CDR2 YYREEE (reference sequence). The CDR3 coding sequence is TGTGCCGGACAGGGGCCTCCTAACTATGGCTACACCTTC. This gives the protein CAGQGPPNYGYTF.

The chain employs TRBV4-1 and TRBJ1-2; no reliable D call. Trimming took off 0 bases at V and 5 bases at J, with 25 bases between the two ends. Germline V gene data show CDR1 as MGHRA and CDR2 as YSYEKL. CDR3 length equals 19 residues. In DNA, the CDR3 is TGCGCCAGCAGCCAAGAGGGGAGGACGGGCCCAACGCCCGGGTATGGCTACACCTTC. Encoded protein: CASSQEGRTGPTPGYGYTF.

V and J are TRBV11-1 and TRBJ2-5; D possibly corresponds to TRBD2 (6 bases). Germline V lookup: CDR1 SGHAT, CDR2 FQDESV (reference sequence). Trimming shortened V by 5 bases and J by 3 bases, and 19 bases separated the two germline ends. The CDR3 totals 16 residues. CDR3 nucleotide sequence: TGTGCCAGCAGCCCGCGGGGCAGTAATGGGAAAGAGACCCAGTACTTC. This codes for CASSPRGSNGKETQYF.

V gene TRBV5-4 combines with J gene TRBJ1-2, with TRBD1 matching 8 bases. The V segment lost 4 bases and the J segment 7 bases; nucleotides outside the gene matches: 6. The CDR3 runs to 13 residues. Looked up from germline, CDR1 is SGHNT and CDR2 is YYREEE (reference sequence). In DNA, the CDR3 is TGTGCCAGCAGCCCCGGACAGGGTTTTGGCTACACCTTC. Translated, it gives CASSPGQGFGYTF.

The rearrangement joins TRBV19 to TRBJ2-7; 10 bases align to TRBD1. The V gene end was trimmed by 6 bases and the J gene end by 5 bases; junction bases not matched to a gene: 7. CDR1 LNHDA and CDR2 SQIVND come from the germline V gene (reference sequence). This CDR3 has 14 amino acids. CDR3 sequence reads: CASRPIGTGDEQYF. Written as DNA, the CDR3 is TGTGCCAGTAGGCCGATCGGGACAGGGGACGAGCAGTACTTC.

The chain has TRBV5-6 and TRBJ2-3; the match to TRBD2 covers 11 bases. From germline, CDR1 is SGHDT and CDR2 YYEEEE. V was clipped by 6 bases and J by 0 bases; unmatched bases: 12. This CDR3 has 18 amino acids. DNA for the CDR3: TGTGCCAGCACGCCCGGGACTAGCGGAGCCGCTAGCACAGATACGCAGTATTTT. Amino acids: CASTPGTSGAASTDTQYF.

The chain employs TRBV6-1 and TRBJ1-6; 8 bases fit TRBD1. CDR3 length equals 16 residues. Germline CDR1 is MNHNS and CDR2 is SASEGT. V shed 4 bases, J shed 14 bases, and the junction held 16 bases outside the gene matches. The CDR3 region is CASSGPGTGVISALHF. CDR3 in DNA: TGTGCCAGCAGTGGACCCGGGACAGGAGTTATTTCTGCCCTCCACTTT.

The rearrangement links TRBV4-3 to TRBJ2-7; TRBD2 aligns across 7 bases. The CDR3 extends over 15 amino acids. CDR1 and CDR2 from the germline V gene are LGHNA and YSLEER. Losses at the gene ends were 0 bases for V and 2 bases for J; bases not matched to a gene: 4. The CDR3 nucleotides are TGCGCCAGCAGCCAAGAATTGCGGGGGACCTACGAGCAGTACTTC. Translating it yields CASSQELRGTYEQYF.

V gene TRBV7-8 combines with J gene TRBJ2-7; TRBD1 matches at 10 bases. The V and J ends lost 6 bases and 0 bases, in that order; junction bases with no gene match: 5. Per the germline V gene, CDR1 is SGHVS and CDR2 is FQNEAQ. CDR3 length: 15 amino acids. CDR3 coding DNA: TGTGCCAGCAGTAAACGGGACAGGGGCTCCTACGAGCAGTACTTC. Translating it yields CASSKRDRGSYEQYF. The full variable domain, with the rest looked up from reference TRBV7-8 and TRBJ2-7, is GAGVSQSPRYKVAKRGQDVALRCDPISGHVSLFWYQQALGQGPEFLTYFQNEAQLDKSGLPSDRFFAERPEGSVSTLKIQRTQQEDSAVYLCASSKRDRGSYEQYFGPGTRLTVT.

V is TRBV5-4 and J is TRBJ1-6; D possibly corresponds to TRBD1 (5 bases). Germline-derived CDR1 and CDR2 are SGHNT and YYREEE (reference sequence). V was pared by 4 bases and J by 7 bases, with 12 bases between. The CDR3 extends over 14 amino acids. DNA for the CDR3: TGTGCCAGCAGCCCGGAACAGGAAAATTCACCCCTCCACTTT. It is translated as CASSPEQENSPLHF.

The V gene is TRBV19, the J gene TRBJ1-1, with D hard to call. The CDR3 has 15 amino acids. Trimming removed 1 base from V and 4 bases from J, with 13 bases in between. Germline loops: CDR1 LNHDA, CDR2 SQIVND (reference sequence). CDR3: CASSIGPGSITEAFF. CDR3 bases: TGTGCCAGTAGTATAGGTCCGGGTTCGATCACTGAAGCTTTCTTT.

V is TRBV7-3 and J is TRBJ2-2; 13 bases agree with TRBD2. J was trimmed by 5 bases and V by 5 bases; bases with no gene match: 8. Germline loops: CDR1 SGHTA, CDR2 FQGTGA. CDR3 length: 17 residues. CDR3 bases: TGTGCCAGCAGCCAGGCACTAGCGGGGGGGCGAACCGGGGAGCTGTTTTTT. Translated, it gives CASSQALAGGRTGELFF.

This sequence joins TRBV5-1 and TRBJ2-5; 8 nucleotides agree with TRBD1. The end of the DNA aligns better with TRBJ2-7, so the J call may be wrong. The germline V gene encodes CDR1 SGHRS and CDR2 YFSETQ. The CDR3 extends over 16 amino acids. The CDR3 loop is CASSLARGPISYEQYF. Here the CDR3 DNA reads TGCGCCAGCAGCTTGGCCAGGGGGCCAATCTCCTACGAGCAGTACTTC.

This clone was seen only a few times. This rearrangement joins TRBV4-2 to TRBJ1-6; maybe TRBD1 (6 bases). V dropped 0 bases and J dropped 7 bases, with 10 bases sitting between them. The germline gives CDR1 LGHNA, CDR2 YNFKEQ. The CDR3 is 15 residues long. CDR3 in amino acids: CASSQERDTNSPLHF. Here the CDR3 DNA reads TGTGCCAGCAGCCAAGAAAGGGACACAAATTCACCCCTCCACTTT.

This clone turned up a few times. CDR3: CASSQDGTRYTEAFF. The CDR3 bases are TGTGCCAGCAGCCAAGACGGGACTCGGTACACTGAAGCTTTCTTT. This sequence joins TRBV4-2 and TRBJ1-1; a weak D match, TRBD1 (5 bases). This CDR3 has 15 amino acids. Germline CDR1 LGHNA, CDR2 YNFKEQ. V lost 0 bases to trimming and J lost 3 bases, with 11 bases between them.

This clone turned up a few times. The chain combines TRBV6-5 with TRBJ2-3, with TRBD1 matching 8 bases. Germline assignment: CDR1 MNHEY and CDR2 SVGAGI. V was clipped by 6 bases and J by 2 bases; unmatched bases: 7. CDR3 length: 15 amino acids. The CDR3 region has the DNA TGTGCCAGCAGGACGGACAGGGACCTCACAGATACGCAGTATTTT. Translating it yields CASRTDRDLTDTQYF.

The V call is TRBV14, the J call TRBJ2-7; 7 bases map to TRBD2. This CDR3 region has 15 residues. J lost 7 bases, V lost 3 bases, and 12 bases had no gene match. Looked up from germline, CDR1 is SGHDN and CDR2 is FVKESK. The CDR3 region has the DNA TGTGCCAGCAGCCACCCTAGCGGAGGATCGCGGGAGCAGTACTTC. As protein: CASSHPSGGSREQYF. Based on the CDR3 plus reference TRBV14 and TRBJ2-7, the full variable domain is EAGVTQFPSHSVIEKGQTVTLRCDPISGHDNLYWYRRVMGKEIKFLLHFVKESKQDESGMPNNRFLAERTGGTYSTLKVQPAELEDSGVYFCASSHPSGGSREQYFGPGTRLTVT.

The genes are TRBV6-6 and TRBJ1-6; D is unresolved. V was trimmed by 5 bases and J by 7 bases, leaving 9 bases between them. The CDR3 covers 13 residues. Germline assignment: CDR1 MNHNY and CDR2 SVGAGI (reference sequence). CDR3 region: CASSPLQNSPLHF. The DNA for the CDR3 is TGTGCCAGCAGTCCTTTACAGAATTCACCCCTCCACTTT.

The CDR3 DNA sequence: TGTGCCAGCAGCCAGCATAAGACAGGCCGCTCCTACGAGCAGTACTTC. It specifies CASSQHKTGRSYEQYF. The chain employs TRBV7-2 and TRBJ2-5, with TRBD1 as a possible D gene (6 bases). TRBJ2-7 matches the DNA end more closely, so the J call is doubtful. This CDR3 has 16 amino acids. Germline V CDR1 and CDR2: SGHTA, FQGNSA.

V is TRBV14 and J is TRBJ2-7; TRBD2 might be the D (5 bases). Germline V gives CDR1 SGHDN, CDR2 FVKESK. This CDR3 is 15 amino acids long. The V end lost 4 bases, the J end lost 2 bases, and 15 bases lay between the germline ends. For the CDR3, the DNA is TGTGCCAGCAGCCGGAGAGGGCAGGTCCCCTACGAGCAGTACTTC. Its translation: CASSRRGQVPYEQYF.

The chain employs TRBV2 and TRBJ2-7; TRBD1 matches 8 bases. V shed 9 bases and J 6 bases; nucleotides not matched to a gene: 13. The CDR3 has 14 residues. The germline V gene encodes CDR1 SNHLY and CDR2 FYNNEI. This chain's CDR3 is CASADRDESREQYF. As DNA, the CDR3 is TGTGCCAGTGCGGACAGGGACGAATCCCGCGAGCAGTACTTC.

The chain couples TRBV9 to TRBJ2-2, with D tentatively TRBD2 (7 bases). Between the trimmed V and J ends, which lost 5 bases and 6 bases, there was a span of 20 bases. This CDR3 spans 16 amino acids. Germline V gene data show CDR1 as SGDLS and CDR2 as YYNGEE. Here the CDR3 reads CASSFSGGGHAGELFF. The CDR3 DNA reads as TGTGCCAGCAGTTTTTCTGGCGGGGGACATGCCGGGGAGCTGTTTTTT.

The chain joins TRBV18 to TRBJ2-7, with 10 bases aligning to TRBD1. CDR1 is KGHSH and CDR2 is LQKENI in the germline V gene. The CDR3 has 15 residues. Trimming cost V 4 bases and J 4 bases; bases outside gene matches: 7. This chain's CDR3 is CASSLKPGQGYEQYF. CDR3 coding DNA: TGTGCCAGCTCACTTAAACCGGGACAGGGGTACGAGCAGTACTTC. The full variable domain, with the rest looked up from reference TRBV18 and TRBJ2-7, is NAGVMQNPRHLVRRRGQEARLRCSPMKGHSHVYWYRQLPEEGLKFMVYLQKENIIDESGMPKERFSAEFPKEGPSILRIQQVVRGDSAAYFCASSLKPGQGYEQYFGPGTRLTVT.

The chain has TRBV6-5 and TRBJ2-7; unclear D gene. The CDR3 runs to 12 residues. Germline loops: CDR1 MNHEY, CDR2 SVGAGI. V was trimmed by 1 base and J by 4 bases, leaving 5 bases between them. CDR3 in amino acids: CASSYYKYEQYF. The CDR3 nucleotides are TGTGCCAGCAGTTACTACAAATACGAGCAGTACTTC.

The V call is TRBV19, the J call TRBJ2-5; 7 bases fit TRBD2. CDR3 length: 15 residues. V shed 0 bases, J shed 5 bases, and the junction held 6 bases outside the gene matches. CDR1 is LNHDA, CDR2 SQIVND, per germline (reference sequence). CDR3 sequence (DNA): TGTGCCAGTAGTATAGACGGGGGGTACGGTGAGACCCAGTACTTC. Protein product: CASSIDGGYGETQYF.